These T cell receptor beta chains were read from a single sample in a study of control samples from healthy donors and cancer patients. Measured with immunoSEQ multiplex PCR; TCRdb has only the in-frame clones, and not every one. The table has 210,000 or so clones, around 90% seen once. The sequenced material came from blood. Source of these receptors: a man aged 25-45 years in good health. Each CDR3 is given with its conserved first and last residue. Fields, in order: J gene, D gene, clone size, V gene, CDR3 DNA, CDR3 protein. A D gene is named only where the DNA matches it firmly. Clone size is not always given. Where it is, it says once, few, many or a class for expanded clones.

TRBJ1-1 NA NA TRBV29-1 TGCAGCGTCACAGGCTACACTGAAGCTTTCTTT CSVTGYTEAFF
TRBJ1-2 NA once TRBV29-1 TGCAGCGCGGGTCAGAACTATGGCTACACCTTC CSAGQNYGYTF
TRBJ1-1 NA NA TRBV19 TGTGCCAGTAGTATCTCTGACACTGAAGCTTTCTTT CASSISDTEAFF
TRBJ1-2 TRBD1 few TRBV19 TGTGCCAGTAGTAGGGACAGGGTTTATGGCTACACCTTC CASSRDRVYGYTF
TRBJ2-7 NA NA TRBV9 TGTGCCAGCAGCGCCTGGGAATACGAGCAGTACTTC CASSAWEYEQYF
TRBJ1-4 TRBD1 NA TRBV5-1 TGCGCCAGCAGCCCCACGGACAGGGTGGAGGAAAAACTGTTTTTT CASSPTDRVEEKLFF
TRBJ2-4 TRBD2 NA TRBV4-1 TGCGCCAGCAGCCCGGGACTAGCGGGGGGGAGAGCCAAAAACATTCAGTACTTC CASSPGLAGGRAKNIQYF
TRBJ2-1 TRBD1 NA TRBV5-4 TGTGCCAGCAGTCTGGGACAGGGGGCAGACAATGAGCAGTTCTTC CASSLGQGADNEQFF
TRBJ2-7 TRBD1 NA TRBV15 TGTGCCACCAGCAGTGGGCTTGAGGGGGCCCCCTACGAGCAGTACTTC CATSSGLEGAPYEQYF
TRBJ1-1 TRBD1 NA TRBV15 TGTGCCACCAGCAGAACCCAGACAGGGCCGAACACTGAAGCTTTCTTT CATSRTQTGPNTEAFF
TRBJ2-1 TRBD2 NA TRBV5-1 TGCGCCAGCAGCTCCTTAGCGGGGGGCAACAATGAGCAGTTCTTC CASSSLAGGNNEQFF
TRBJ2-1 TRBD1 once TRBV5-1 TGCGCCAGCAGCTTGGAGGTGGGACAGGGGGTCAATGAGCAGTTCTTC CASSLEVGQGVNEQFF
TRBJ2-6 NA few TRBV25-1 TGTGCCAGCAGTAAGGGGTCTGGGGCCAACGTCCTGACTTTC CASSKGSGANVLTF
TRBJ2-7 TRBD1 NA TRBV4-1 TGCGCCAGCAGCCCCTCCGGGACAGGGGCCTACGAGCAGTACTTC CASSPSGTGAYEQYF
TRBJ1-1 NA NA TRBV7-9 TGTGCCAGCAGCAAACTCCTGGACAGCACTGAAGCTTTCTTT CASSKLLDSTEAFF
TRBJ1-2 NA NA TRBV20-1 TGCAGTGCTGGTGCCCCGAACTATGGCTACACCTTC CSAGAPNYGYTF
TRBJ2-1 NA NA TRBV5-1 TGCGCCAGCAGCTTGGACTGGAATGAGCAGTTCTTC CASSLDWNEQFF
TRBJ1-2 NA once TRBV12-3/TRBV12-4 TGTGCCAGCAGTTTAGCAGGTTACTATGGCTACACCTTC CASSLAGYYGYTF
TRBJ1-6 NA NA TRBV11-2 TGTGCCAGCAGCCTCGGTGGCTATAATTCACCCCTCCACTTT CASSLGGYNSPLHF
TRBJ2-3 NA NA TRBV24-1 TGTGCCACCAGTGGTCCCCGGGATACGCAGTATTTT CATSGPRDTQYF
TRBJ1-1 TRBD1 NA TRBV30 TGTGCCTGGAGTCGAGGGACAGGAAAAGAAGCTTTCTTT CAWSRGTGKEAFF
TRBJ1-4 TRBD1 NA TRBV29-1 TGCAGCGTGGCTCGTCAGGGGGGTGAAAAACTGTTTTTT CSVARQGGEKLFF
TRBJ2-7 TRBD2 NA TRBV29-1 TGCAGCGTAGATGGACTAGCGGGGGGTGGGAAGACCTACGAGCAGTACTTC CSVDGLAGGGKTYEQYF
TRBJ1-2 NA once TRBV6-5 TGTGCCAGCAGTCTGGATAAAAATAACTATGGCTACACCTTC CASSLDKNNYGYTF
TRBJ1-4 NA once TRBV19 TGTGCCAGTAGTATATCCCAGGGAGGCGGAACTAATGAAAAACTGTTTTTT CASSISQGGGTNEKLFF
TRBJ1-3 TRBD1 once TRBV10-3 TGTGCCATCAGTGATGGACAGGGGTCCGGAAACACCATATATTTT CAISDGQGSGNTIYF
TRBJ2-3 TRBD1 once TRBV9 TGTGCCAGCAGAGAATTGCCACCGGGACAGGGGTCTTTTACTGGTACGCAGTATTTT CASRELPPGQGSFTGTQYF
TRBJ2-5 TRBD2 NA TRBV7-9 TGTGCCAGCAGCTTATTAGCGGGGGGGCAAGAGACCCAGTACTTC CASSLLAGGQETQYF
TRBJ2-7 NA NA TRBV27 TGTGCCAGCAGTCCCCCCCGGGGGGCGGGTGAGCAGTACTTC CASSPPRGAGEQYF
TRBJ2-3 NA NA TRBV12-3/TRBV12-4 TGTGCCAGCAAGAAAGTGGGCTCCGATACGCAGTATTTT CASKKVGSDTQYF
TRBJ2-7 NA NA TRBV7-9 TGTGCCAGCAGTACGGACGGGGCCTACGAGCAGTACTTC CASSTDGAYEQYF
TRBJ2-7 NA NA TRBV2 TGTGCCAGCAGTGAGTCACAGGGGAGGTACGAGCAGTACTTC CASSESQGRYEQYF
TRBJ1-5 NA once TRBV6-1 TGTGCCAGCAGTGGTACAGGGTCCCTCAGAAACTATCAGCCCCAGCATTTT CASSGTGSLRNYQPQHF
TRBJ2-1 NA NA TRBV19 TGTGCCAGTAACAGAGACGGGGGCTATTACAATGAGCAGTTCTTC CASNRDGGYYNEQFF
TRBJ2-7 NA NA TRBV11-3 TGTGCCAGCAGCTTAGATCGTGGACGGGTTGGGAGTTACTCCTACGAGCAGTACTTC CASSLDRGRVGSYSYEQYF
TRBJ2-1 NA NA TRBV18 TGTGCCAGCTCACCCAGCGGTAGCTCCTACAATGAGCAGTTCTTC CASSPSGSSYNEQFF
TRBJ1-2 NA NA TRBV18 TGTGCCAGCTCACCAGGCTCAGCAGGGGCCGACTATGGCTACACCTTC CASSPGSAGADYGYTF
TRBJ2-3 TRBD2 NA TRBV9 TGTGCCAGCAGCGGACCAACCGGGACTAGCGGAGATACGCAGTATTTT CASSGPTGTSGDTQYF
TRBJ2-1 TRBD2 once TRBV6-1 TGTGCCAGCAGTGAAGGGTGGGGGGGCTCCTACAATGAGCAGTTCTTC CASSEGWGGSYNEQFF
TRBJ2-7 TRBD1 NA TRBV5-1 TGCGCCAGCACCCGTGGACAGGGTGTCTACGAGCAGTACTTC CASTRGQGVYEQYF
TRBJ2-6 NA NA TRBV30 TGTGCCTGGAGCTACGGGGCCAACGTCCTGACTTTC CAWSYGANVLTF
TRBJ2-2 NA NA TRBV27 TGTGCCACCTCCTCCCAAGTTACAAACACCGGGGAGCTGTTTTTT CATSSQVTNTGELFF
TRBJ1-6 TRBD1 NA TRBV7-6 TGTGCCAGCAGCTTAGCCGGGACAGGGGTCACACCCCTCCACTTT CASSLAGTGVTPLHF
TRBJ2-1 NA NA TRBV2 TGTGCCAGCAGCTCAAACTCCTACAATGAGCAGTTCTTC CASSSNSYNEQFF
TRBJ2-1 NA NA TRBV2 TGTGCCAGCAATCAGGGGCCTGCGCTCAATGAGCAGTTCTTC CASNQGPALNEQFF
TRBJ1-6 NA NA TRBV5-1 TGCGCCAGCAGCTATAACCAGGGGAGTCTTAATTCACCCCTCCACTTT CASSYNQGSLNSPLHF
TRBJ2-5 TRBD1 NA TRBV5-1 TGCGCCAGCAGCTTGGGGGGACAGGGAGTCGAGACCCAGTACTTC CASSLGGQGVETQYF
TRBJ1-5 NA NA TRBV7-8 TGTGCCAGCAGCTTAGCGAGGCGGGCAGGACAGCCCCAGCATTTT CASSLARRAGQPQHF
TRBJ2-5 TRBD1 NA TRBV5-1 TGCGCCAGCAGCATTACAGGGGTGCAAGAGACCCAGTACTTC CASSITGVQETQYF
TRBJ1-1 NA NA TRBV2 TGTGCCAGCAGTGACAGGGGAGCGGGGAACACTGAAGCTTTCTTT CASSDRGAGNTEAFF
TRBJ1-1 NA NA TRBV30 TGTGCCTGGAAATCTTCGGGACTGGTGAACACTGAAGCTTTCTTT CAWKSSGLVNTEAFF
TRBJ2-1 TRBD1 NA TRBV28 TGTGCCAGCAGTTCTGCGGACAGGGGCTCCTACAATGAGCAGTTCTTC CASSSADRGSYNEQFF
TRBJ2-5 NA NA TRBV5-6 TGTGCCAGCAGCTTGCGAAGGGAGACCCAGTACTTC CASSLRRETQYF
TRBJ2-2 NA NA TRBV6-2/TRBV6-3 TGTGCCAGCAGTTACTCGAGGCAGGCACCGAACACCGGGGAGCTGTTTTTT CASSYSRQAPNTGELFF
TRBJ2-2 TRBD2 NA TRBV9 TGTGCCAGCAGCGTAGGATTAGCGGGGGGGAACACCGGGGAGCTGTTTTTT CASSVGLAGGNTGELFF
TRBJ2-2 TRBD2 NA TRBV4-2 TGTGCCAGCAGCCAAGACCCCCAGCGGGGGGGTACCGGGGAGCTGTTTTTT CASSQDPQRGGTGELFF